Each of the 4 T cell receptor beta chains below was sequenced from the same sample in a study of blood T cell repertoires in COVID-19. Assay: immunoSEQ multiplex PCR; the TCRdb copy retains only in-frame clones and omits some. The table shows under 200,000 clones, with approximately 82% occurring only once. Sequenced material: PBMCs or T cells enriched from blood (not recorded which). These receptors were obtained from a woman aged 60-70 years with acute COVID-19.

The rearrangement links TRBV12-3 or TRBV12-4 to TRBJ2-3, with no clear D. Trimming removed 4 bases from V and 2 bases from J, with 7 bases in between. The CDR3 is made up of 13 amino acids. Here the CDR3 DNA reads TGTGCCAGCAGTTCCCCTCCCACAGATACGCAGTATTTT. It codes for CASSSPPTDTQYF.

The DNA of the CDR3 is TGTGCCAGCAGCTTAGAGGGAGCCCTTAACACTGAAGCTTTCTTT. Translation gives CASSLEGALNTEAFF. The chain recombines TRBV11-2 with TRBJ1-1, with D uncertain. CDR1 is SGHAT and CDR2 is FQNNGV in the germline V gene. The CDR3 runs to 15 residues. The V end was cut by 0 bases, the J end by 2 bases, with 10 bases between.

The chain uses TRBV13 and TRBJ2-3; 13 nucleotides align to TRBD2. With V trimmed by 5 bases and J by 2 bases, 16 bases remained unmatched. The CDR3 sequence is 20 residues long. From germline, CDR1 is PRHDT and CDR2 FYEKMQ (reference sequence). DNA for the CDR3: TGTGCCAGCAGCCAGTCCCCAGGACTAGCGGGAGACCCTAACACAGATACGCAGTATTTT. It translates to CASSQSPGLAGDPNTDTQYF.

There are a few counts of this clone. The chain carries TRBV9 and TRBJ2-2; 7 nucleotides line up with TRBD2. Germline CDR1 and CDR2: SGDLS and YYNGEE. The CDR3 contains 18 residues. With V trimmed by 0 bases and J by 0 bases, 8 bases remained unmatched. CDR3: CASSVAKRGYANTGELFF. The CDR3 DNA sequence: TGTGCCAGCAGCGTAGCTAAGCGGGGTTACGCGAACACCGGGGAGCTGTTTTTT.